This is a list of T cell receptor beta chains from one sample in a study of blood T cell repertoires in COVID-19. TCRdb's table, derived via immunoSEQ multiplex PCR, lists solely in-frame clones and lacks some. The sample holds approximately 260,000 clones, about 90% seen once. The sequenced sample consisted of peripheral blood. The receptors come from a woman in her sixties or seventies with COVID-19, enrolled during active disease. The CDR3 runs from the conserved cysteine through the conserved F or W. D genes are given only for firm matches.

CDR3 protein | CDR3 DNA | V gene | D gene | J gene
CASSYSRVSSLRAGNEQFF | TGTGCCAGCAGTTACTCGAGAGTCTCTAGCCTCCGGGCCGGGAATGAGCAGTTCTTC | TRBV6-2/TRBV6-3 | NA | TRBJ2-1
CASSQDGYESIYGYTF | TGTGCCAGCAGCCAAGACGGTTACGAGAGTATCTATGGCTACACCTTC | TRBV4-2 | NA | TRBJ1-2
CASSVTGTVYNEQFF | TGTGCCAGCAGCGTAACCGGGACAGTGTACAATGAGCAGTTCTTC | TRBV9 | TRBD1 | TRBJ2-1
CASSARRGNTEAFF | TGTGCCAGCAGTGCCCGGCGGGGGAACACTGAAGCTTTCTTT | TRBV6-6 | NA | TRBJ1-1
CASSRTTGELFF | TGCGCCAGCAGCCGGACTACCGGGGAGCTGTTTTTT | TRBV4-1 | NA | TRBJ2-2
CASSWDSKPGKLFF | TGTGCCAGCAGTTGGGACAGTAAGCCCGGAAAACTGTTTTTT | TRBV27 | TRBD1 | TRBJ1-4
CARSLAVAGYGNQPQHF | TGTGCCAGAAGCTTGGCCGTAGCGGGGTACGGCAATCAGCCCCAGCATTTT | TRBV5-3 | NA | TRBJ1-5
CASSSRAYYEQYF | TGTGCCAGCAGCTCCCGAGCATACTACGAGCAGTACTTC | TRBV7-3 | NA | TRBJ2-7
CASSQETPLGTGEGTNLRQYF | TGCGCCAGCAGCCAAGAAACACCACTTGGAACGGGCGAGGGAACAAATTTACGGCAGTACTTC | TRBV4-1 | NA | TRBJ2-7
CASSRDRVYGYTF | TGTGCCAGCAGCCGCGACAGGGTCTATGGCTACACCTTC | TRBV7-2 | TRBD1 | TRBJ1-2
CASSLRGTGVSLGYGYTF | TGTGCCAGCAGCTTAAGGGGGACAGGGGTTTCCCTAGGCTATGGCTACACCTTC | TRBV7-8 | TRBD1 | TRBJ1-2